A selection of T cell receptor beta chains follows, all from one sample in a study of control samples from healthy donors and cancer patients. Data came from immunoSEQ multiplex PCR; TCRdb stores just in-frame clones and leaves some out. Of about 89,000 clones detected, roughly 84% appear once; the ten largest clones hold about 2.1%. Sequenced material: blood. The receptors were sampled from a woman in her thirties or forties in good health. Both conserved end residues are part of each CDR3. D genes are given only for firm matches. Part of the rows lack a size; the others show once, few, many or a class for expanded clones.

TRBJ2-1	NA	TRBD1	TRBV6-1	CASNEPGQGFNEQFF	TGTGCCAGCAACGAACCGGGACAGGGTTTCAATGAGCAGTTCTTC
TRBJ1-2	NA	NA	TRBV5-6	CASSLVGRRDPYGYTF	TGTGCCAGCAGCTTGGTGGGCAGGCGAGACCCCTATGGCTACACCTTC
TRBJ1-2	few	NA	TRBV24-1	CATSDRGHAGGYTF	TGTGCCACCAGTGACCGCGGACACGCCGGAGGCTACACCTTC
TRBJ2-7	few	NA	TRBV7-9	CASSLGGTVSYEQYF	TGTGCCAGCAGCTTAGGCGGGACAGTTTCGTACGAGCAGTACTTC
TRBJ1-4	NA	NA	TRBV12-2	CASRLRDTILITNEKLFF	TGTGCAAGTCGCTTAAGGGACACCATATTGATAACTAATGAAAAACTGTTTTTT
TRBJ2-7	NA	TRBD1	TRBV29-1	CSVGDRGREQYF	TGCAGCGTTGGCGACAGGGGCCGCGAGCAGTACTTC
TRBJ1-2	NA	NA	TRBV5-8	CASSRVSAGSRHYGYTF	TGTGCCAGCAGCCGGGTTTCCGCGGGGTCACGGCACTATGGCTACACCTTC
TRBJ2-3	once	NA	TRBV16	CASSQPEGAGTDTQYF	TGTGCCAGCAGCCAACCGGAGGGGGCTGGCACAGATACGCAGTATTTT
TRBJ1-2	NA	TRBD1	TRBV24-1	CATSGTGNGYTF	TGTGCCACCTCCGGGACAGGGAACGGCTACACCTTC
TRBJ2-1	NA	NA	TRBV27	CASSFRQGPNEQFF	TGTGCCAGCAGTTTTCGCCAGGGGCCGAATGAGCAGTTCTTC
TRBJ2-2	NA	TRBD2	TRBV6-2/TRBV6-3	CASSPGTSGSYTGELFF	TGTGCCAGCAGCCCCGGGACTAGCGGGTCCTACACCGGGGAGCTGTTTTTT
TRBJ1-1	NA	TRBD1	TRBV5-4	CASSEGQGVFHEAFF	TGTGCCAGCAGCGAGGGACAGGGGGTATTCCATGAAGCTTTCTTT
TRBJ2-1	NA	NA	TRBV27	CASSWGDSYNEQFF	TGTGCCAGCAGTTGGGGAGATTCCTACAATGAGCAGTTCTTC
TRBJ1-1	NA	NA	TRBV3-1/TRBV3-2	CASSQGLENTEAFF	TGTGCCAGCAGCCAAGGTTTGGAGAACACTGAAGCTTTCTTT
TRBJ1-2	NA	NA	TRBV9	CASSVGWGSYGYTF	TGTGCCAGCAGCGTAGGTTGGGGAAGCTATGGCTACACCTTC
TRBJ2-3	NA	TRBD2	TRBV6-2/TRBV6-3	CASSYGTSGTDTQYF	TGTGCCAGCAGTTACGGGACTAGCGGCACAGATACGCAGTATTTT
TRBJ1-5	NA	NA	TRBV4-3	CASSPGGGDQPQHF	TGCGCCAGCAGCCCGGGGGGGGGAGATCAGCCCCAGCATTTT
TRBJ1-4	NA	NA	TRBV12-5	CASGLSSEKLFF	TGTGCTAGTGGTTTGTCCTCAGAAAAACTGTTTTTT